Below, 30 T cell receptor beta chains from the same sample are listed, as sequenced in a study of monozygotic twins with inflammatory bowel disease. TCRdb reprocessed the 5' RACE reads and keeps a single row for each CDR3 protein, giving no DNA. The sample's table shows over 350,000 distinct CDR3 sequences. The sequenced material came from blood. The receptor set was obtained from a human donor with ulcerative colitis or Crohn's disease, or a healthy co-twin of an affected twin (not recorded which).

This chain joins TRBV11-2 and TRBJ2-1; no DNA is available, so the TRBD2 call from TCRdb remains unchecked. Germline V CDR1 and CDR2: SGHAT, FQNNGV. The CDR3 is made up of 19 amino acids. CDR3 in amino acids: CASSRPGLAGGFSYNEQFF.

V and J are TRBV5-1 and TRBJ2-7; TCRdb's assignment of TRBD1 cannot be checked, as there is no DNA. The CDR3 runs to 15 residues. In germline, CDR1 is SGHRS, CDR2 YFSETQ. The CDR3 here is CASSLQGSFSYEQYF.

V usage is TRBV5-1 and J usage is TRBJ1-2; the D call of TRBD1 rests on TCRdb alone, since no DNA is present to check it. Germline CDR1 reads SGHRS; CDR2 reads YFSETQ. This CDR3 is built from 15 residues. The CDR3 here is CASSLLPTGSGDYTF.

CDR3: CASSLGQTKNIQYF. The V call is TRBV5-1, the J call TRBJ2-4; with no DNA, the TCRdb D assignment of TRBD1 cannot be verified. Looked up from germline, CDR1 is SGHRS and CDR2 is YFSETQ. This CDR3 has 14 residues. Based on the CDR3 plus reference TRBV5-1 and TRBJ2-4, the full variable domain is KAGVTQTPRYLIKTRGQQVTLSCSPISGHRSVSWYQQTPGQGLQFLFEYFSETQRNKGNFPGRFSGRQFSNSRSEMNVSTLELGDSALYLCASSLGQTKNIQYFGAGTRLSVL.

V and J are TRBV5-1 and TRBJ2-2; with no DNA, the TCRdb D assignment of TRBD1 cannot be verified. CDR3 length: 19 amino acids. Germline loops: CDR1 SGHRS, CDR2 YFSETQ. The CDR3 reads CASSWGGSAAGPNTGELFF. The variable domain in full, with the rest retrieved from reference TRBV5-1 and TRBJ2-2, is KAGVTQTPRYLIKTRGQQVTLSCSPISGHRSVSWYQQTPGQGLQFLFEYFSETQRNKGNFPGRFSGRQFSNSRSEMNVSTLELGDSALYLCASSWGGSAAGPNTGELFFGEGSRLTVL.

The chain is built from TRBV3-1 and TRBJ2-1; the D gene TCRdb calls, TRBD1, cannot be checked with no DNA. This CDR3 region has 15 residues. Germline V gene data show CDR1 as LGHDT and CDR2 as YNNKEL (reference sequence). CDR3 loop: CASSQGLAGNNEQFF.

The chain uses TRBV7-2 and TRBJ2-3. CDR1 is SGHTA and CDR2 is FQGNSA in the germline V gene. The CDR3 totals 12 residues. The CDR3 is CASSLRADTQYF.

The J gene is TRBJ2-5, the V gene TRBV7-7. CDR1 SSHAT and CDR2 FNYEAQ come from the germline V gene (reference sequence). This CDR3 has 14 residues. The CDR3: CASSLAAFGETQYF.

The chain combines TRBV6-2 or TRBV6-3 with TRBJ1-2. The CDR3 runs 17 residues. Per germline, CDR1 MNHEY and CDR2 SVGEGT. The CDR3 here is CASSYSDQRVRNYGYTF.

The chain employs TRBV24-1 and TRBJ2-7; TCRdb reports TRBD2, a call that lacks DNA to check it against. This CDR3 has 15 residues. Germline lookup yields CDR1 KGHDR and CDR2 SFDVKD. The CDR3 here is CATSLPTGSSYEQYF.

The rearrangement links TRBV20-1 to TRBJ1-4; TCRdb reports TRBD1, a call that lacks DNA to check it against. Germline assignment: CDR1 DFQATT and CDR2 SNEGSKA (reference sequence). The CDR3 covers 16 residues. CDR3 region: CSARLDREVTNEKLFF.

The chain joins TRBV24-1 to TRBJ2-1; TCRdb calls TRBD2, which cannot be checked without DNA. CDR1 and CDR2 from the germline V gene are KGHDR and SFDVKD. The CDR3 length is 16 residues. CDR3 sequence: CATSDLGTRAYNEQFF.

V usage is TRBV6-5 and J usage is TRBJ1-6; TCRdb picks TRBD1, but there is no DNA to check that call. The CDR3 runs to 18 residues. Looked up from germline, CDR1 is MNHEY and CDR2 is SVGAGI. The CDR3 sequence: CASSYLTLGTGDNSPLHF.

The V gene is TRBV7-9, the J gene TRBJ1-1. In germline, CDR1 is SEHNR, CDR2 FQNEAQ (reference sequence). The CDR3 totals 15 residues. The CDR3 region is CASSIRSGSRTEAFF.

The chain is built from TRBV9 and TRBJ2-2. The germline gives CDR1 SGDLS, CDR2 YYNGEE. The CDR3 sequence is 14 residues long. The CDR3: CSSSVEAATGELFF.

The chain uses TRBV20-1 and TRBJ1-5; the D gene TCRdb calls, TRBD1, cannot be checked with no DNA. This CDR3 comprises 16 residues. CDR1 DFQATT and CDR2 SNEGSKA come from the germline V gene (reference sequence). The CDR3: CSAEGGGGTSNQPQHF.

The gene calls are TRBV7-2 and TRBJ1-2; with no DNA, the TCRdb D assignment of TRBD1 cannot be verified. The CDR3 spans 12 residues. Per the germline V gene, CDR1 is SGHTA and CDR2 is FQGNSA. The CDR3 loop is CASSFSGGGYTF.

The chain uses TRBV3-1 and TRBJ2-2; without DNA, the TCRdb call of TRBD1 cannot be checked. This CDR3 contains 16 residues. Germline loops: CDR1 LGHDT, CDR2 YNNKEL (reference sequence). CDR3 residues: CASTQGGHMNTGELFF.

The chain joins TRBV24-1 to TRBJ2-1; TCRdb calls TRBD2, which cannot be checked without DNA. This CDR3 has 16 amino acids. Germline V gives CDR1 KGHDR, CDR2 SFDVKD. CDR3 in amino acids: CATSDSAGLEGNEQFF.

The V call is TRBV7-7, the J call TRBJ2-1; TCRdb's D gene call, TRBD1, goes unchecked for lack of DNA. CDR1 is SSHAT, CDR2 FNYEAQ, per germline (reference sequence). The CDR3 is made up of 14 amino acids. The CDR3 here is CASSLGTGWDEQFF.

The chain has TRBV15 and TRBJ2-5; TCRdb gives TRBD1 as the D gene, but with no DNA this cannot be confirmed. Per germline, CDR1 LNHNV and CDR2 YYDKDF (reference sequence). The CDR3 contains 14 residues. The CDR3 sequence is CATSSSDRRETQYF.

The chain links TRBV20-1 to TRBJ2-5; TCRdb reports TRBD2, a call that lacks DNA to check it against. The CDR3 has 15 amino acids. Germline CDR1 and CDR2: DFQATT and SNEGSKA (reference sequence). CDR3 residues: CSAPTALGGEETQYF.

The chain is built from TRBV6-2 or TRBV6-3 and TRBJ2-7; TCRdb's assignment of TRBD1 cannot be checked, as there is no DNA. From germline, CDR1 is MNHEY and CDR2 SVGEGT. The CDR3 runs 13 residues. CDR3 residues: CASSYGQAWEQYF.

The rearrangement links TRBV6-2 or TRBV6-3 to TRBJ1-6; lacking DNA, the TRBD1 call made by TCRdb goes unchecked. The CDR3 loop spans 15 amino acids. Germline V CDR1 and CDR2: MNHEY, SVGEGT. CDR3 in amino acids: CASSYQGRNNSPLHF.

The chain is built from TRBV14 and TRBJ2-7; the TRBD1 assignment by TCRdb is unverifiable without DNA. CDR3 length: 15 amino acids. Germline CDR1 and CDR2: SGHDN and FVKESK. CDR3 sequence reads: CASSQMGQGRHEQYF.

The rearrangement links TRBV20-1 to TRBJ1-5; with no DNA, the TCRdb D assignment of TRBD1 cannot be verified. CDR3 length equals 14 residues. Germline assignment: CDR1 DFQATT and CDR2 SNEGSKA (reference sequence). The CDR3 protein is CSASSRGSNQPQHF.

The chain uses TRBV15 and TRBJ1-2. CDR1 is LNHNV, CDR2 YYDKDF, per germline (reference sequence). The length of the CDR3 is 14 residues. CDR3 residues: CATSRDRTGYGYTF.

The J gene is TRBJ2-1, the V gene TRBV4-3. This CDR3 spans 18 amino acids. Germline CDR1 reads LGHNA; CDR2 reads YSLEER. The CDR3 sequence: CASSQDPAIGSSYNEQFF.

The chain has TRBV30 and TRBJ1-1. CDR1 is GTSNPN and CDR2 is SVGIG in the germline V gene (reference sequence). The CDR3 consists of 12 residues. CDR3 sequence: CAWRTLSTEAFF.

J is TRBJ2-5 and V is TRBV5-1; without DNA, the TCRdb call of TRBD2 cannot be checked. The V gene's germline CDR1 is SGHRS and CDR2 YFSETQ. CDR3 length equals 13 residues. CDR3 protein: CASSPAAGETQYF. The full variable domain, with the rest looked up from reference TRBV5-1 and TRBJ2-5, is KAGVTQTPRYLIKTRGQQVTLSCSPISGHRSVSWYQQTPGQGLQFLFEYFSETQRNKGNFPGRFSGRQFSNSRSEMNVSTLELGDSALYLCASSPAAGETQYFGPGTRLLVL.